This TCR beta chain was sequenced for a study of T cell responses to AZD1222 COVID-19 vaccine. About the study: Whether given at about 4 or about 12 weeks, second doses were pooled. Study conclusions and caveats: There were repertoire samples only from the period after the peak T cell response. Nearly half of the spike-specific TCRs reportedly recognize variant regions that carry no mutations.

This clone is judged medium-sized. The antigen remains unidentified. Sequencing used immunoSEQ multiplex PCR; TCRdb keeps in-frame clones, though not all of them. Of about 94,000 clones listed, almost 90% are singletons. V was shortened by 2 bases and J by 0 bases, with 8 bases between the two germline ends. This CDR3 has 15 amino acids. CDR1 and CDR2 from the germline V gene are MGHRA and YSYEKL. The sequences come from peripheral blood, collected on day 0 of AZD1222 vaccination. The rearrangement joins TRBV4-1 to TRBJ1-3; D not resolved. The receptor was derived from an adult in good health. This chain's CDR3 is CASSQTPPSGNTIYF. The CDR3 coding sequence is TGCGCCAGCAGCCAAACACCTCCCTCTGGAAACACCATATATTTT.